This TCR beta chain was sequenced for a study of blood T cell repertoires in COVID-19. Overall study: From the United States, Italy and Spain came samples of acute and convalescent COVID-19.

Germline CDR1 MDHEN, CDR2 SYDVKM. The CDR3 length is 16 residues. J was trimmed by 4 bases and V by 5 bases; bases with no gene match: 8. Only in-frame clones appear in the TCRdb table, and some are missing; sequencing was by immunoSEQ multiplex PCR. The table shows some 87,000 clones, with 75% to 90% occurring only once. The specimen sequenced was peripheral blood. The gene calls are TRBV28 and TRBJ1-5, with 10 bases fitting TRBD1. The sequence was collected from a woman in her 70s with acute or convalescent COVID-19. The CDR3 reads CASSPRDRGRNQPQHF. The CDR3 bases are TGTGCCAGCAGTCCACGGGACAGGGGAAGAAATCAGCCCCAGCATTTT.